This TCR beta chain was captured in a study of CD8+CD57+ T cells in acquired aplastic anemia. About this clonotype itself: Antigen: not known. Germline is not matched at one junction end, which may reflect a read error.

Genomic DNA constituted the template upon which TCR beta VDJ and CDR3 profiling was performed. In TCRdb, the reads were re-called with MiXCR into one record per CDR3 protein. The sample carries over 250,000 distinct CDR3 sequences, under 60% recorded once. Findings of the study overall: Patients versus controls showed no significant CD8+ Simpson's diversity difference.

Sequencing involved patients with CD8+CD57+ cell expansion previously shown by flow cytometry. The length of the CDR3 is 14 residues. The germline V gene encodes CDR1 LNHNV and CDR2 YYDKDF (reference sequence). V and J are TRBV15 and TRBJ2-5; no clear D. This sequence was found in a human donor with aplastic anemia. The sample taken for sequencing was sorted CD4+, CD8+, or CD8+CD57+ T cells (not recorded which) from PBMCs. The CDR3 reads CASSRGSHQETQYF. The CDR3 DNA reads TGTGCCTCCAGCAGAGGAAGCCATCAAGAGACCCAGTACTTC.